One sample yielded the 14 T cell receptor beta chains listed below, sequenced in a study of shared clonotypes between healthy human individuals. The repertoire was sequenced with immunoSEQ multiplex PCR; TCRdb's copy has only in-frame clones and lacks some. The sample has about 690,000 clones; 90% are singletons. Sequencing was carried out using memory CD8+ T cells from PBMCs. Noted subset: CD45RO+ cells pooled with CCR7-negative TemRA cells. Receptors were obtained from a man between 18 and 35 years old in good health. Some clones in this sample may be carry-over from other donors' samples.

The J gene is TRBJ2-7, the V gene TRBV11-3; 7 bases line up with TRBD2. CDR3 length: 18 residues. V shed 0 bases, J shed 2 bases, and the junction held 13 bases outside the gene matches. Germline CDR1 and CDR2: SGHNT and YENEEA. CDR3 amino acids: CASSLEPPSGTGAYEQYF. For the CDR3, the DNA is TGTGCCAGCAGCTTAGAGCCGCCCAGCGGGACGGGGGCCTACGAGCAGTACTTC. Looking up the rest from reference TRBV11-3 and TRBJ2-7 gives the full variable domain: EAGVVQSPRYKIIEKKQPVAFWCNPISGHNTLYWYLQNLGQGPELLIRYENEEAVDDSQLPKDRFSAERLKGVDSTLKIQPAELGDSAVYLCASSLEPPSGTGAYEQYFGPGTRLTVT.

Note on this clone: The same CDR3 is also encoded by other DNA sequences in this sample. CDR3 nucleotide sequence: TGTGCCAGCAGCGTAGAGGGAGGACTCACAGATACGCAGTATTTT. Translating it yields CASSVEGGLTDTQYF. The chain has TRBV9 and TRBJ2-3; a weak D match, TRBD2 (6 bases). CDR1 and CDR2 from the germline V gene are SGDLS and YYNGEE. The CDR3 has 15 amino acids. The germline V and J ends were trimmed by 0 bases and 2 bases, with 10 bases remaining between them.

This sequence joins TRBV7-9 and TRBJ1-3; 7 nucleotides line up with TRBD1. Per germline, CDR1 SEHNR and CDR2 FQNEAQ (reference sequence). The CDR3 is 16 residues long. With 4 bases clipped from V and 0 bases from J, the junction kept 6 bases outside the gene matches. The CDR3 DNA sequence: TGTGCCAGCAGCTCGACAGGGCCGAACTCTGGAAACACCATATATTTT. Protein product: CASSSTGPNSGNTIYF.

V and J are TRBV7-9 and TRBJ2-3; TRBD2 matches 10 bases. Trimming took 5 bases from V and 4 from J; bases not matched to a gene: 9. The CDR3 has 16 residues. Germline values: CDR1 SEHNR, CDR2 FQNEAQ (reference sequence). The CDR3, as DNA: TGTGCCAGCAGCCGCCCCTTTAGCGGGAGGCCAGATACGCAGTATTTT. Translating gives CASSRPFSGRPDTQYF.

The CDR3 region is CASSYGRVEQFF. The CDR3 DNA reads as TGTGCCAGCAGTTACGGTCGCGTGGAGCAGTTCTTC. The rearrangement links TRBV6-5 to TRBJ2-1; D unclear. The CDR3 runs 12 residues. In germline, CDR1 is MNHEY, CDR2 SVGAGI. V lost 2 bases and J lost 10, with 9 bases in between.

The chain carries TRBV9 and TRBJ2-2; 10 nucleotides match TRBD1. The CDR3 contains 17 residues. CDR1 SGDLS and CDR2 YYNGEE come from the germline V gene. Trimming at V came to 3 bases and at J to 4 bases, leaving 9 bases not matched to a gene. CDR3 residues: CASSGRQGALSTGELFF. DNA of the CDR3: TGTGCCAGCAGCGGAAGACAGGGGGCGTTGAGCACCGGGGAGCTGTTTTTT.

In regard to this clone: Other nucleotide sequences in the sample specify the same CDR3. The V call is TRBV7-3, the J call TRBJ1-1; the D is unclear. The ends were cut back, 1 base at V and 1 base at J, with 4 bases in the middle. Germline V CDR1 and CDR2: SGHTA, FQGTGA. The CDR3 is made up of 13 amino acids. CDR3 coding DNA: TGTGCCAGCAGCTTAAACGGGAACACTGAAGCTTTCTTT. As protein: CASSLNGNTEAFF.

CDR3 sequence reads: CSCHWTGPNEQFF. The CDR3 region has the DNA TGCAGCTGCCACTGGACAGGCCCCAATGAGCAGTTCTTC. The J gene is TRBJ2-1, the V gene TRBV29-1; 7 nucleotides match TRBD1. Germline loops: CDR1 SQVTM, CDR2 ANQGSEA. The ends lost 8 bases at V and 6 bases at J; junction bases unmatched: 10. The CDR3 consists of 13 residues.

In DNA, the CDR3 is TGTGCCAGCAGCGTGGGCGGGGGTCCTCAAGAGACCCAGTACTTC. It translates to CASSVGGGPQETQYF. The chain is built from TRBV9 and TRBJ2-5, with 7 bases lining up with TRBD2. The germline V gene has CDR1 SGDLS and CDR2 YYNGEE. CDR3 length: 15 amino acids. The junction had 6 bases not matched to a gene; V was cut back by 2 bases and J by 2 bases.

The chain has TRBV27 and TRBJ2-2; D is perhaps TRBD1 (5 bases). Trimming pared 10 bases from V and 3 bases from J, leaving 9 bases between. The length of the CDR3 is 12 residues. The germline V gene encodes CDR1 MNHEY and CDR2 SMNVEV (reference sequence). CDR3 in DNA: TGTGCCACAGGGTGGTACACCGGGGAGCTGTTTTTT. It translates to CATGWYTGELFF.

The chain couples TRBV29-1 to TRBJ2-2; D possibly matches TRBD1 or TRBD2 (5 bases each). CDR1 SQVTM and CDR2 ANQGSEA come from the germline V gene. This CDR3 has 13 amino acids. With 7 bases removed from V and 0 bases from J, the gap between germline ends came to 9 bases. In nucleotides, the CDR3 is TGCAGCGGCCGGGACCCGAACACCGGGGAGCTGTTTTTT. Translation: CSGRDPNTGELFF.

CDR3 sequence reads: CASSLALRKGVFAEAFF. The CDR3 DNA reads TGCGCCAGCAGCTTGGCTCTAAGGAAGGGGGTTTTTGCTGAAGCTTTCTTT. The chain carries TRBV5-1 and TRBJ1-1; tentatively, D is TRBD1 (6 bases). There are 17 residues in the CDR3. Trimming cost V 0 bases and J 6 bases, with 21 bases left between them. Germline V gene data show CDR1 as SGHRS and CDR2 as YFSETQ.

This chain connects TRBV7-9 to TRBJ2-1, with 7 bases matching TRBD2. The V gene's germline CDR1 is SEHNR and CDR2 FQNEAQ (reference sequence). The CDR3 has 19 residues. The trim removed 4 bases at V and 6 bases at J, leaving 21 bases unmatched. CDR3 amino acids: CASSSNGLLAGAQGNEQFF. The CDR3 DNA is TGTGCCAGCAGCTCCAATGGCCTCCTGGCGGGAGCCCAAGGCAATGAGCAGTTCTTC.

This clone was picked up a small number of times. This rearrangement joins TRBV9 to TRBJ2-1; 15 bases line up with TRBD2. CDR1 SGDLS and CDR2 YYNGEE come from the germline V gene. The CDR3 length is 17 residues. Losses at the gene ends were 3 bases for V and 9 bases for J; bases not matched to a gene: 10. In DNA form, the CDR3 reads TGTGCCAGCAGCGGGACTAGCGGGAGGGCCACCTCGGGTGAGCAGTTCTTC. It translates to CASSGTSGRATSGEQFF. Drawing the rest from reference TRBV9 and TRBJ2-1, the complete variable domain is DSGVTQTPKHLITATGQRVTLRCSPRSGDLSVYWYQQSLDQGLQFLIQYYNGEERAKGNILERFSAQQFPDLHSELNLSSLELGDSALYFCASSGTSGRATSGEQFFGPGTRLTVL.